This TCR beta chain appears in the sequencing data of a study of cytomegalovirus exposure and HLA in healthy donors. PCR amplification relied on 60 Vbeta primers (plus 13 Jbeta primers). Profiled with immunoSEQ multiplex PCR; TCRdb holds only in-frame clones, not every one. The top ten hold 7.5% to 9.5% of the sample, which has about 120,000 clones, about four fifths seen once. General study points: Association of a missense DCLRE1C variant with TCR beta V- and J-gene trimming was reported in a later analysis. Testing in vitro showed three CMV-associated chains specific for CMV antigens. Researchers counted about 150 TCR beta chains as cytomegalovirus-associated.

This clone showed up just once. The target antigen is unknown. This receptor was obtained from a female donor in good health and CMV-seropositive. Sequencing input: PBMCs.

The CDR3 DNA sequence: TGTGCCAGCAGTGACAGGGACAGTGCCTCTATGGGCTACACCTTC. This translates into CASSDRDSASMGYTF. The chain is built from TRBV25-1 and TRBJ1-2; 7 positions match TRBD1. CDR3 size: 15 residues. The germline gives CDR1 MGHDK, CDR2 SYGVNS. V shed 3 bases, J shed 8 bases, and the junction held 12 bases outside the gene matches.